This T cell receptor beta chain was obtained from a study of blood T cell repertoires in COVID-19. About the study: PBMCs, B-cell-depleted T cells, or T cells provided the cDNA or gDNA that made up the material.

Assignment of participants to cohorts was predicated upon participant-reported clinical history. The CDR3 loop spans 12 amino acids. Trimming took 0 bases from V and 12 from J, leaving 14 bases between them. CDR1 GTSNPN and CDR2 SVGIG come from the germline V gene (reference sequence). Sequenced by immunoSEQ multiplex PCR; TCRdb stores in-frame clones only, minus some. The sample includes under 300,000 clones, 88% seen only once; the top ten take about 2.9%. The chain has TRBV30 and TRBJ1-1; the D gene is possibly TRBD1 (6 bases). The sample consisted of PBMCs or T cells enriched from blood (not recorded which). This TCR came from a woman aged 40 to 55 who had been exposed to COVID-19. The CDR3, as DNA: TGTGCCTGGAGTGTTTTGTCAGGGGCGACTTTCTTT. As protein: CAWSVLSGATFF.